Listed below are T cell receptor beta chains from one sample, sequenced in a study of Ad26.COV2.S vaccination and SARS-CoV-2 variants. Produced via immunoSEQ multiplex PCR; TCRdb's table is partial and in-frame only. The sample consists of approximately 350,000 clones, 83% of them appearing once. Source: peripheral blood, taken in a trial of Ad26.COV2.S vaccine versus placebo. These receptors came from a person aged 18 to 65 who received the Ad26.COV2.S COVID-19 vaccine or a placebo. The CDR3 runs from the conserved cysteine through the conserved F or W. The order of the fields is clone size, J gene, V gene, D gene, CDR3 protein, CDR3 DNA. A D gene is named only where the DNA matches it firmly. Part of the rows lack a size; the others show once, few, many or a class for expanded clones.

>-|TRBJ2-3|TRBV2|-
CASVLADTQYF
TGTGCCAGTGTGTTAGCAGATACGCAGTATTTT
>-|TRBJ2-5|TRBV29-1|TRBD1
CSVGGTVQETQYF
TGCAGCGTTGGAGGGACAGTCCAAGAGACCCAGTACTTC
>-|TRBJ1-2|TRBV28|-
CASSLGMDYGYTF
TGTGCCAGCAGTTTGGGTATGGACTATGGCTACACCTTC
>-|TRBJ1-2|TRBV7-9|TRBD1
CASSLALVGTAYGYTF
TGTGCCAGCAGCTTAGCGCTGGTTGGGACAGCTTATGGCTACACCTTC
>few|TRBJ1-2|TRBV7-9|-
CASSLVATPRYGYTF
TGTGCCAGCAGCTTAGTAGCGACACCCCGCTATGGCTACACCTTC
>few|TRBJ2-7|TRBV27|-
CASSPQSWGDITYEQYF
TGTGCCAGCAGCCCCCAGTCGTGGGGAGACATTACCTACGAGCAGTACTTC
>-|TRBJ2-3|TRBV5-1|-
CASSLGGGATDTQYF
TGCGCCAGCAGCTTGGGTGGCGGGGCCACAGATACGCAGTATTTT
>-|TRBJ2-1|TRBV13|-
CASRLSGNEQFF
TGTGCCAGCAGGTTAAGCGGGAATGAGCAGTTCTTC
>-|TRBJ2-1|TRBV29-1|-
CSVELAKAYNEQFF
TGCAGCGTTGAACTAGCAAAGGCCTACAATGAGCAGTTCTTC
>-|TRBJ2-1|TRBV18|-
CASSPRSKNHEQFF
TGTGCCAGCTCACCACGGTCAAAGAACCATGAGCAGTTCTTC
>few|TRBJ1-4|TRBV4-2|-
CASSQVGSRGVNEKLFF
TGTGCCAGCAGCCAAGTAGGGTCACGGGGGGTTAATGAAAAACTGTTTTTT
>-|TRBJ2-2|TRBV5-1|TRBD2
CASSLARRGGAGELFF
TGCGCCAGCAGCTTGGCACGGCGGGGGGGAGCCGGGGAGCTGTTTTTT
>-|TRBJ2-7|TRBV10-2|TRBD2
CASQLPSGGAYEQYF
TGCGCCAGCCAACTACCTAGCGGGGGGGCATACGAGCAGTACTTC
>-|TRBJ2-7|TRBV5-1|-
CASSGGGRYSYEQYF
TGCGCCAGCAGCGGTGGGGGACGTTATTCCTACGAGCAGTACTTC
>-|TRBJ2-3|TRBV10-1|-
CASRSGAGDTQYF
TGCGCCAGCAGGTCAGGGGCGGGAGATACGCAGTATTTT
>-|TRBJ2-3|TRBV6-5|-
CASSYGWGSDTQYF
TGTGCCAGCAGTTACGGGTGGGGATCAGATACGCAGTATTTT
>-|TRBJ2-2|TRBV25-1|-
CASSELGERNTGELFF
TGTGCCAGCAGTGAATTGGGGGAACGGAACACCGGGGAGCTGTTTTTT
>-|TRBJ2-5|TRBV7-8|-
CASSLQLKGLQETQYF
TGTGCCAGCAGCCTACAGTTAAAGGGGCTCCAAGAGACCCAGTACTTC
>-|TRBJ1-5|TRBV6-1|-
CASSEGQRGQPQHF
TGTGCCAGCAGTGAAGGGCAGCGGGGACAGCCCCAGCATTTT
>-|TRBJ1-1|TRBV10-3|-
CAISESSRTNTEAFF
TGTGCCATCAGTGAGTCCAGCAGGACTAACACTGAAGCTTTCTTT
>-|TRBJ1-1|TRBV2|TRBD1
CASRLTGDTEAFF
TGTGCCAGCAGGCTAACAGGGGACACTGAAGCTTTCTTT
>-|TRBJ1-2|TRBV9|TRBD1
CASSTGQSYGYTF
TGTGCCAGCAGCACGGGACAGTCCTATGGCTACACCTTC
>-|TRBJ1-1|TRBV6-5|-
CASSPGRTEAFF
TGTGCCAGCAGCCCAGGGAGAACTGAAGCTTTCTTT
>once|TRBJ2-7|TRBV2|-
CASKRTGDGGRF
TGTGCCAGCAAAAGGACCGGGGATGGGGGGCGGTTC
>few|TRBJ1-6|TRBV30|-
CAWTTHTGTVSSYNSPLHF
TGTGCCTGGACCACGCATACCGGGACTGTAAGCTCCTATAATTCACCCCTCCACTTT
>-|TRBJ1-1|TRBV5-4|-
CASSPGIPRGIAEAFF
TGTGCCAGCAGCCCCGGGATTCCCCGGGGTATCGCTGAAGCTTTCTTT
>-|TRBJ1-1|TRBV5-5|-
CASSGQGSTEAFF
TGTGCCAGCAGCGGCCAGGGGAGCACTGAAGCTTTCTTT
>-|TRBJ2-1|TRBV5-1|-
CASSFGGREQFF
TGCGCCAGCAGCTTCGGGGGGCGGGAGCAGTTCTTC
>-|TRBJ2-7|TRBV10-3|TRBD2
CAISEASGSLGYEQYF
TGTGCCATCAGTGAGGCTAGCGGGAGTTTAGGGTACGAGCAGTACTTC
>-|TRBJ1-1|TRBV5-6|TRBD1
CASSLTGDTEAFF
TGTGCCAGCAGCTTGACAGGGGACACTGAAGCTTTCTTT
>-|TRBJ1-1|TRBV7-3|-
CASSLRAGEGSEAFF
TGTGCCAGCAGCTTACGCGCAGGCGAGGGATCTGAAGCTTTCTTT
>-|TRBJ2-5|TRBV7-9|-
CASSLVGGQRDQYF
TGTGCCAGCAGCTTAGTGGGCGGCCAACGGGACCAGTACTTC
>-|TRBJ1-2|TRBV2|-
CASRGGANYGYTF
TGTGCCAGCAGGGGCGGAGCTAACTATGGCTACACCTTC
>-|TRBJ2-1|TRBV6-2/TRBV6-3|TRBD2
CASSFRLAGRNNEQFF
TGTGCCAGCAGTTTCCGGCTAGCGGGACGGAACAATGAGCAGTTCTTC
>-|TRBJ2-7|TRBV30|TRBD2
CAWSVGGGSYEQYF
TGTGCCTGGAGTGTCGGGGGGGGCTCCTACGAGCAGTACTTC
>-|TRBJ2-7|TRBV28|-
CASSKNSPYEQYF
TGTGCCAGCTCGAAGAACAGCCCCTACGAGCAGTACTTC